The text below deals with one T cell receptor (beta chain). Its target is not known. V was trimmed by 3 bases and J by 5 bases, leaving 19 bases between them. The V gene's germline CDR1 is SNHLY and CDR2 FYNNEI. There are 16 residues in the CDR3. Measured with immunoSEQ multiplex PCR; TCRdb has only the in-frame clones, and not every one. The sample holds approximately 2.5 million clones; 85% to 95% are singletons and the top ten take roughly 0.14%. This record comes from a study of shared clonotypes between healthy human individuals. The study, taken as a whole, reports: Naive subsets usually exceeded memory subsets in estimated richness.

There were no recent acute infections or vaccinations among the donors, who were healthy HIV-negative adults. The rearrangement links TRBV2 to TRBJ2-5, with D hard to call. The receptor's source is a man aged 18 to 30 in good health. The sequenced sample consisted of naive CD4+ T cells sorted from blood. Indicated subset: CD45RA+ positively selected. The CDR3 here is CASSEGLGFPGETQYF. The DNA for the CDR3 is TGTGCCAGCAGTGAGGGCTTGGGCTTCCCTGGGGAGACCCAGTACTTC. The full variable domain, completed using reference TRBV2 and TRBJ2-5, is EPEVTQTPSHQVTQMGQEVILRCVPISNHLYFYWYRQILGQKVEFLVSFYNNEISEKSEIFDDQFSVERPDGSNFTLKIRSTKLEDSAMYFCASSEGLGFPGETQYFGPGTRLLVL.